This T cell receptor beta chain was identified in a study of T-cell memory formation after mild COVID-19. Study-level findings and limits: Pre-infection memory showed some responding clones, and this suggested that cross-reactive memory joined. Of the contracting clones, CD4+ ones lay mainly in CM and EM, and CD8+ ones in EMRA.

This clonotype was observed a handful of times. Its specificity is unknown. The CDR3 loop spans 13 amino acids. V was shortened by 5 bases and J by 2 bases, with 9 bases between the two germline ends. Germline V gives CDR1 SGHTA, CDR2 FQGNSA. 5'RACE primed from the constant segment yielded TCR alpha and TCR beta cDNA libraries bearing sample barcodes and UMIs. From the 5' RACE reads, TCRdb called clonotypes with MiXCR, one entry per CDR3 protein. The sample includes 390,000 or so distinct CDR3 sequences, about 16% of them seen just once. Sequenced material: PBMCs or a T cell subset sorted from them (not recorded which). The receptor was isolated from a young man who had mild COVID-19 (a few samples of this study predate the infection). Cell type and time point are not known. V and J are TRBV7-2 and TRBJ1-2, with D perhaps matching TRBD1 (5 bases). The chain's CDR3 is CASSPGENYGYTF. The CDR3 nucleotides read TGTGCCAGCAGCCCGGGGGAGAACTATGGCTACACCTTC.